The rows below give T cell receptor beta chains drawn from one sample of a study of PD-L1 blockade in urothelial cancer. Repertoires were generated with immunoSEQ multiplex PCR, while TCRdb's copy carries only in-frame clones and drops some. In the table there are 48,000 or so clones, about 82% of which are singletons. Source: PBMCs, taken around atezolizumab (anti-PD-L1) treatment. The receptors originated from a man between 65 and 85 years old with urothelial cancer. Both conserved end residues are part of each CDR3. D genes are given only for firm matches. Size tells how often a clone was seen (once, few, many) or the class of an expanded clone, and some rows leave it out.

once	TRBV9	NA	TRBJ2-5	TGTGCCAGCAGCGTAGCATCAGGGGAAGAGACCCAGTACTTC	CASSVASGEETQYF
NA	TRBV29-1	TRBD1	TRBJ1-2	TGCAGCGCTCTTCGGTACGGACAGGGTACTTCCCTGGGGGGCTACACCTTC	CSALRYGQGTSLGGYTF
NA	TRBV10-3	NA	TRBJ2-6	TGTGCCATCAGGCGGGACAGCTCTGGGGCCAACGTCCTGACTTTC	CAIRRDSSGANVLTF
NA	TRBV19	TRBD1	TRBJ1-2	TGTGCCAGTACCTCGGGACAGGGAAAGTACTATGGCTACACCTTC	CASTSGQGKYYGYTF
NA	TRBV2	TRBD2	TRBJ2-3	TGTGCCAGCATGGGGACTAGTTTAGCAGATACGCAGTATTTT	CASMGTSLADTQYF
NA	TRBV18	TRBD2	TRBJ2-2	TGTGCCAGCTCACCACCGACGGGAGGCGGGGAGCTGTTTTTT	CASSPPTGGGELFF
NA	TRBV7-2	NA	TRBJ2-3	TGTGCCAGCAGCTTAGAGCGTTTTACGCAGTATTTT	CASSLERFTQYF
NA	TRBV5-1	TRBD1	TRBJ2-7	TGCGCCAGCAGCTTGGGTCAGGGGGCTATCGGCGAGCAGTACTTC	CASSLGQGAIGEQYF
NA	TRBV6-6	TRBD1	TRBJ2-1	TGTGCCAGCAGTTACGGGGACAGTCGCACAGAGGAGCAGTTCTTC	CASSYGDSRTEEQFF
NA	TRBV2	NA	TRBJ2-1	TGTGCCAGCAGTGAGGACAGTTACAATGAGCAGTTCTTC	CASSEDSYNEQFF
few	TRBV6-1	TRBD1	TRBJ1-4	TGTGCCAGCAGCCCGGGACAGTGGAATGAAAAACTGTTTTTT	CASSPGQWNEKLFF
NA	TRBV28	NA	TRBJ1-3	TGTGCCAGTAGAATTAGCTCTGGAAACACCATATATTTT	CASRISSGNTIYF